This is a list of T cell receptor beta chains from one sample in a study of blood T cell repertoires in COVID-19. Clones were sequenced by immunoSEQ multiplex PCR, and TCRdb holds only the in-frame ones, with some missing. The sample shows roughly 670,000 clones, 80% to 90% of them seen only once. The sample was peripheral blood. The receptor source for this set is a woman between 18 and 29 years old with acute or convalescent COVID-19. Each CDR3 is given with its conserved first and last residue. Fields, in order: J gene, D gene, clone size, V gene, CDR3 DNA, CDR3 protein. The D gene is left open where the match is weak. Size is stated for part of the rows, as once, few or many counts, or as a class when the clone is expanded.

TRBJ2-5	-	-	TRBV5-1	TGCGCCAGCAGCTTGGTCCGTTCCCAAGAGACCCAGTACTTC	CASSLVRSQETQYF
TRBJ2-1	TRBD2	-	TRBV5-1	TGCGCCAGCAGCACCGGGACTAGCGGGGCCGCCTCGGAGTTCTTC	CASSTGTSGAASEFF
TRBJ2-5	-	-	TRBV10-3	TGTGCCACCCCCTCCCAGGCCCAGGAGACCCAGTACTTC	CATPSQAQETQYF
TRBJ2-7	-	-	TRBV5-1	TGCGCCAGCAGCTTGAGAGAGGGGGTGAGCTACGAGCAGTACTTC	CASSLREGVSYEQYF
TRBJ2-1	TRBD1	-	TRBV9	TGTGCCAGCAGCGTAGCTGGGACAGGGGGGCGTAATGAGCAGTTCTTC	CASSVAGTGGRNEQFF
TRBJ2-4	-	-	TRBV5-1	TGCGCCAGCAGCTTGGGCAGGATAGCCAAAAACATTCAGTACTTC	CASSLGRIAKNIQYF
TRBJ1-5	-	once	TRBV3-1/TRBV3-2	TGTGCCAGCAGCCAAGACCCCCCCGACAGGTTCAATCAGCCCCAGCATTTT	CASSQDPPDRFNQPQHF
TRBJ1-1	-	-	TRBV12-3/TRBV12-4	TGTGCCAGCAGCCCGACACCGAACACTGAAGCTTTCTTT	CASSPTPNTEAFF
TRBJ2-3	-	few	TRBV6-4	TGTGCCAGCAGCCCGGGGGAGGGGGCAGATACGCAGTATTTT	CASSPGEGADTQYF
TRBJ1-1	-	-	TRBV27	TGTGCCAGCAGGGTAATGGGATACAGGATGGGTTACGGCACTGAAGCTTTCTTT	CASRVMGYRMGYGTEAFF
TRBJ1-5	-	-	TRBV5-1	TGCGCCAGCAGCTTGGGGGGCTTAGAGAGCAATCAGCCCCAGCATTTT	CASSLGGLESNQPQHF
TRBJ1-2	TRBD1	-	TRBV19	TGTGCCAGTAGCTTATTCCGGGACAGGGGGTATGGCTACACCTTC	CASSLFRDRGYGYTF
TRBJ1-2	-	few	TRBV12-5	TGTGCTAGTGGCCACCAATTAACACAGGATGGCTACACCTTC	CASGHQLTQDGYTF
TRBJ1-4	TRBD1	-	TRBV5-4	TGTGCCAGCAGCCTGACAGGGGGGGGTGAAAAACTGTTTTTT	CASSLTGGGEKLFF
TRBJ1-1	TRBD1	-	TRBV11-1	TGTGCCAGCAGCCACTGGACAGGAGCTCGGCCTGAAGCTTTCTTT	CASSHWTGARPEAFF
TRBJ1-2	TRBD1	-	TRBV7-9	TGTGCCAGCAGCTTGGGACAGACTCCTAACTATGGCTACACCTTC	CASSLGQTPNYGYTF
TRBJ1-2	-	-	TRBV7-2	TGTGCCAGCAGCTTAACTGTTAACTATGGCTACACCTTC	CASSLTVNYGYTF